This T cell receptor (beta chain) originates from a study of T cell responses to AZD1222 COVID-19 vaccine (dated by TCRdb to 2020 to 2023). Broadly, across the study: Because spike-specific TCR depth and breadth did not differ between the two schedules, AZD1222 recipients who got a second dose at roughly 4 weeks were pooled with those who got a second dose at roughly 12 weeks. Trial participants were enrolled by age into 18-55, 56-69 and 70-plus year subgroups, with around 150, 28 and 57 TCR-sequenced participants respectively. A total of around 240 trial participants underwent TCR sequencing, of whom roughly 210 had received two doses of AZD1222 and 26 had received two doses of the MenACWY control vaccine. Study-wide conclusions, independent of this receptor: No day 14 peak-response samples were available, so repertoires were characterized only after the peak T cell response. Epitopes outside the regions mutated in the B.1.351 and B.1.1.7 variants were reportedly recognized by nearly half of the unique spike-specific TCRs. CD4 TCRs associated with the vaccine covered the entire spike protein, and the dominant responses were in regions 160-218 and 743-854. Conclusions about previously exposed vaccinees are limited, since just a handful of AZD1222 recipients were seropositive for SARS-CoV-2 at baseline. The 56-69-year group was small, and its depth increase did not reach significance, likely because of low power. After two AZD1222 doses, spike-specific TCR breadth and depth were significantly higher than at day 0 and than in MenACWY recipients. Most participants were white British and females outnumbered males, and the authors suggested that clonal diversity may have been underestimated.

Turning to this clone: The specificity of this receptor is unknown. Base quality data are lacking; no much larger clone is found one base away.

The time point tag for this specimen amounts to: baseline before first vaccination. Samples from vaccinated people were obtained from the UK trials COV001 and COV002, which included a single-blind randomized controlled phase 2/3 trial of AZD1222 (ChAdOx1 nCoV-19) in healthy adults. For TCRbeta chain sequencing, PBMC samples were collected from trial participants at day 0 and at day 28 after the second dose. Trimming at the junction amounts to 6 bases on V and 5 bases on J, and the germline ends lie 8 bases apart. For CDR1 and CDR2, the germline V gene (reference sequence) lists DFQATT and SNEGSKA. The cysteine opens and the phenylalanine closes a CDR3 of 11 amino acids. The only DNA kept is the CDR3, 33 bases in frame from the first base. The CDR3 regions of human TCRbeta chains were analyzed by immunosequencing. The authors processed their data as follows. Repertoire TCRs were matched against a reference library of SARS-CoV-2-specific TCRs generated with the MIRA antigen-specificity platform. Breadth was defined as the fraction of unique TCRs that were SARS-CoV-2-associated, and depth was defined as the fraction of total T cells that were SARS-CoV-2-associated. Using the MIRA data, each spike-specific TCR was mapped to the spike region that the TCR reacts to and placed in a CD4 or CD8 class. Log10-transformed breadth and depth values were compared by one-way ANOVA with Sidak's multiple comparisons tests. In its TCRdb copy, this immuneACCESS table keeps in-frame sequences only and misses some clones. Where compared with another copy, unresolved V genes explain less than half of these, and the others have no known cause. D and trimming were read from the DNA, whereas the V and J calls and clone size are those reported in that table. The sample data list more than 150,000 clones, and roughly 90% of these were observed just once. The top ten hold 4% to 5.5% of the sample.

This TCR was recovered from an adult in good health. The sequence is built from TRBV20-1 and TRBJ2-1, and perhaps TRBD2 as D gene, on 6 matching bases. The specimen comprised peripheral blood, sampled on day 0 of AZD1222 vaccination. CDR3 loop: CSAGLNNEQFF. The sequenced DNA is TGCAGTGCCGGACTAAACAATGAGCAGTTCTTC.